These 18 T cell receptor beta chains were all obtained from the same sample, sequenced in a study of blood T cell repertoires in COVID-19. Here immunoSEQ multiplex PCR was the method, and the copy in TCRdb shows in-frame clones only, minus some. The sample yields around 110,000 clones, roughly 85% seen once. The sample consisted of peripheral blood. These receptors all stem from a man in his forties with acute or convalescent COVID-19.

The V and J genes are TRBV6-5 and TRBJ1-5; D is possibly TRBD1 (5 bases). The CDR3 is made up of 14 amino acids. Germline values: CDR1 MNHEY, CDR2 SVGAGI. V was clipped by 4 bases and J by 6 bases, with 13 bases between them. The CDR3 sequence is CASSSPGRGQPQHF. The CDR3 region has the DNA TGTGCCAGCAGTTCCCCGGGGAGGGGTCAGCCCCAGCATTTT.

The chain links TRBV12-5 to TRBJ1-2; 8 nucleotides agree with TRBD1. The J segment lost 10 bases and the V segment lost 0 bases, leaving 10 bases of the junction unmatched. CDR3 length: 15 residues. Germline lookup yields CDR1 LGHNT and CDR2 FRNRAP. As DNA, the CDR3 is TGTGCTAGTGGTTTGGTCTATGGACAGGGCGGGGACTACACCTTC. Its translation is CASGLVYGQGGDYTF.

As regards this clone: Possible read error: a much larger clone is one base away. The gene calls are TRBV6-4 and TRBJ1-1, with a weak D call TRBD1 (5 bases). Between the trimmed V and J ends, which lost 6 bases and 0 bases, there was a span of 8 bases. CDR3 length: 13 residues. Germline V gene sequence: CDR1 MRHNA, CDR2 SNTAGT. The CDR3 region has the DNA TGTGCCAGCAGCCGGGACTTGAACACTGAAGCTTTCTTT. It translates to CASSRDLNTEAFF.

The J gene is TRBJ1-5, the V gene TRBV12-3 or TRBV12-4, with 7 nucleotides matching TRBD1. CDR3 length: 13 amino acids. V shed 6 bases and J 2 bases; nucleotides not matched to a gene: 1. The CDR3 region is CASRGQGNQPQHF. CDR3 nucleotide sequence: TGTGCCAGCAGAGGACAGGGCAATCAGCCCCAGCATTTT.

This rearrangement joins TRBV6-6 to TRBJ2-1; 10 bases agree with TRBD1. From germline, CDR1 is MNHNY and CDR2 SVGAGI (reference sequence). This CDR3 region has 15 residues. The V gene end was trimmed by 6 bases and the J gene end by 8 bases; junction bases not matched to a gene: 10. Here the CDR3 reads CASSPRGTGVDEQFF. The CDR3 DNA follows: TGTGCCAGCAGCCCCAGGGGGACAGGGGTGGATGAGCAGTTCTTC.

The chain carries TRBV30 and TRBJ1-2; 7 bases fit TRBD1. V trimming: 0 bases; J trimming: 4 bases; junction bases outside the gene matches: 8. CDR1 and CDR2 from the germline V gene are GTSNPN and SVGIG (reference sequence). The CDR3 contains 15 residues. CDR3 in DNA: TGTGCCTGGAGTGTACCGATTAGGGGGCCCTATGGCTACACCTTC. Its protein product is CAWSVPIRGPYGYTF.

This clone was seen once. Here the CDR3 reads CASSPIRGINEKLFF. DNA for the CDR3: TGTGCCAGCAGCCCTATTCGGGGGATTAATGAAAAACTGTTTTTT. The gene calls are TRBV14 and TRBJ1-4, with a weak D call TRBD1 (5 bases). The CDR3 covers 15 residues. Looked up from germline, CDR1 is SGHDN and CDR2 is FVKESK. V dropped 4 bases and J dropped 4 bases, with 13 bases sitting between them. Full variable domain (remainder filled in from reference TRBV14 and TRBJ1-4): EAGVTQFPSHSVIEKGQTVTLRCDPISGHDNLYWYRRVMGKEIKFLLHFVKESKQDESGMPNNRFLAERTGGTYSTLKVQPAELEDSGVYFCASSPIRGINEKLFFGSGTQLSVL.

The rearrangement joins TRBV9 to TRBJ2-7; 8 bases fit TRBD1. Germline-derived CDR1 and CDR2 are SGDLS and YYNGEE. CDR3 length equals 14 residues. The V segment lost 3 bases and the J segment 2 bases; nucleotides outside the gene matches: 4. This CDR3 reads CASSEGGQAYEQYF. CDR3 DNA: TGTGCCAGCAGCGAGGGGGGACAGGCCTACGAGCAGTACTTC.

The chain is built from TRBV18 and TRBJ1-6; perhaps TRBD1 as D (6 bases). The ends were cut back, 1 base at V and 6 bases at J, with 10 bases in the middle. CDR3 size: 15 residues. The germline V gene encodes CDR1 KGHSH and CDR2 LQKENI. The CDR3 sequence: CASSPLGQTNSPLHF. Here the CDR3 DNA reads TGTGCCAGCTCACCACTTGGACAGACTAATTCACCCCTCCACTTT.

The chain couples TRBV30 to TRBJ2-4; 9 nucleotides agree with TRBD1. The CDR3 runs 13 residues. Germline V gene sequence: CDR1 GTSNPN, CDR2 SVGIG (reference sequence). After removal of 7 bases from V and 11 bases from J, the junction contained 12 bases not matched to a gene. CDR3 sequence (DNA): TGTGCCTTTTCCCTGGGACAGGGCGTTTTTCAGTACTTC. Translating gives CAFSLGQGVFQYF.

The rearrangement joins TRBV4-1 to TRBJ1-6; 10 bases are a match to TRBD1. Trimming removed 4 bases from V and 7 bases from J; junction bases left unmatched: 7. CDR3 length: 16 amino acids. Per germline, CDR1 MGHRA and CDR2 YSYEKL. In DNA form, the CDR3 reads TGCGCCAGCAGCCCCGTTACGGGACAGGGGAATTCACCCCTCCACTTT. Its protein product is CASSPVTGQGNSPLHF.

The chain couples TRBV7-9 to TRBJ2-2, with D perhaps TRBD1 (5 bases). V lost 3 bases and J lost 3, with 11 bases in between. This CDR3 has 15 residues. Germline loops: CDR1 SEHNR, CDR2 FQNEAQ (reference sequence). The CDR3 sequence: CASSLLLGDTGELFF. CDR3 sequence (DNA): TGTGCCAGCAGCTTGCTTCTAGGGGACACCGGGGAGCTGTTTTTT.

The CDR3 spells CASIGQRTTEAFF. In nucleotides, the CDR3 is TGTGCCAGCATTGGACAGAGAACAACTGAAGCTTTCTTT. This rearrangement joins TRBV6-5 to TRBJ1-1; TRBD1 might be the D (6 bases). Looked up from germline, CDR1 is MNHEY and CDR2 is SVGAGI. The V and J ends lost 7 bases and 5 bases respectively, with 14 bases between them. CDR3 length equals 13 residues.

This clone was recorded a few times. This chain joins TRBV11-3 and TRBJ2-3; 7 nucleotides line up with TRBD2. Germline CDR1 and CDR2: SGHNT and YENEEA. The V gene end was trimmed by 4 bases and the J gene end by 1 base; junction bases not matched to a gene: 2. This CDR3 has 14 residues. In nucleotides, the CDR3 is TGTGCCAGCAGCTCCACTAGCGGCACAGATACGCAGTATTTT. It yields the protein CASSSTSGTDTQYF.

CDR3 loop: CASSYTGGDYGYTF. The CDR3 bases are TGTGCCAGCAGTTATACAGGGGGAGACTATGGCTACACCTTC. This chain connects TRBV6-6 to TRBJ1-2; 8 bases fit TRBD1. Per germline, CDR1 MNHNY and CDR2 SVGAGI (reference sequence). The CDR3 contains 14 residues. V lost 3 bases and J lost 3; bases outside the gene matches: 3.

J is TRBJ1-6 and V is TRBV30; 7 nucleotides align to TRBD1. CDR1 and CDR2 from the germline V gene are GTSNPN and SVGIG (reference sequence). The CDR3 consists of 15 residues. V was clipped by 3 bases and J by 3 bases; unmatched bases: 5. The CDR3 DNA sequence: TGTGCCTGGAGATTGAGACAGGGCTATAATTCACCCCTCCACTTT. It translates to CAWRLRQGYNSPLHF.

This clone has ten or more counts. The rearrangement joins TRBV19 to TRBJ2-3, with a tentative D call TRBD2 (6 bases). The CDR3 contains 14 residues. Germline V lookup: CDR1 LNHDA, CDR2 SQIVND (reference sequence). Trimming took off 7 bases at V and 8 bases at J, with 19 bases between the two ends. The CDR3 reads CASKTSFIRGTQYF. The CDR3 coding sequence is TGTGCCAGTAAGACTAGTTTTATCCGGGGTACGCAGTATTTT.

V gene TRBV3-1 (or the pseudogene TRBV3-2) combines with J gene TRBJ2-7; D remains unclear. CDR3 length: 15 amino acids. Trimming pared 0 bases from V and 0 bases from J, leaving 9 bases between. Per the germline V gene, CDR1 is LGHDT and CDR2 is YNNKEL (reference sequence). The CDR3 protein is CASSQDLTSSYEQYF. The CDR3 bases are TGTGCCAGCAGCCAAGACCTCACCAGCTCCTACGAGCAGTACTTC.